This paragraph reports one T cell receptor beta chain. The data belong to a study of cytomegalovirus exposure and HLA in healthy donors. Here immunoSEQ multiplex PCR was the method, and the copy in TCRdb shows in-frame clones only, minus some. The sample includes about 130,000 clones, roughly 89% of them seen just once. V was clipped by 4 bases and J by 2 bases; unmatched bases: 4. Germline CDR1 and CDR2: SGHRS and YFSETQ. The CDR3 totals 15 residues. The gene calls are TRBV5-1 and TRBJ2-5; 11 bases align to TRBD2. Sequenced material: PBMCs. The TCR sequence derives from a woman aged 18-29 years in good health and CMV-seropositive. As DNA, the CDR3 is TGCGCCAGCAGCCCGACTAGCGGGGAGCAAGAGACCCAGTACTTC. Its protein product is CASSPTSGEQETQYF.